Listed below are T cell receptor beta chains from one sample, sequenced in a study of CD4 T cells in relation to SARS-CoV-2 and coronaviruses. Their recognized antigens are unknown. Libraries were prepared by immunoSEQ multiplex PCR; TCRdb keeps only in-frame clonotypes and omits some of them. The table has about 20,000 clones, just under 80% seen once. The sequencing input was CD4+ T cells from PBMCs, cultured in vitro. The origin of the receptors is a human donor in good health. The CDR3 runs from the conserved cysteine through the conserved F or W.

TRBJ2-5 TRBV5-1 CASSFQGDGTQYF
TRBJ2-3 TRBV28 CASSALTHTQYF
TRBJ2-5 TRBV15 CATRQGVGTRFWETQYF
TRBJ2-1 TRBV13 CASSLRQPPFYNEQFF
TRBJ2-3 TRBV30 CAWSNRGDSTDTQYF
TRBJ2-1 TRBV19 CASSRQMNNEQFF
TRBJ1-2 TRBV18 CASSPGDYGYTF
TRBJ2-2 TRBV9 CASSVELSTGELFF
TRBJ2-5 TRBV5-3 CARSLVRETQYF
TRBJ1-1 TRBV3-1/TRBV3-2 CASSQDAGFTEAFF
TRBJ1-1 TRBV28 CASSLIQEGGAFF
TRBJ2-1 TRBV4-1 CASSHRLAGISGSYNEQFF
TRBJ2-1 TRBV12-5 CASGLVLGQGSNEQFF
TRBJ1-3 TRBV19 CASKAGQTSGNTIYF
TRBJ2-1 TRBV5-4 CASSLGYEQFF
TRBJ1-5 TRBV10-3 CAISGQESNQPQHF
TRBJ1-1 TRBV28 CASSPPGQENTEAFF
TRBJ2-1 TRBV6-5 CASSNLVGLYNEQFF
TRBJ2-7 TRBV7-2 CASSQWGLAGRYGAEQYF
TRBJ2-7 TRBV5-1 CASSHGQGAYEQYF
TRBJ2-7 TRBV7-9 CASSLRGSRELTYEQYF
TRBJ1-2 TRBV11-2 CASSPQGAGYGYTF
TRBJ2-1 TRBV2 CASSGHNEQFF
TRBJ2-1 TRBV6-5 CASSYRGVFGNEQFF
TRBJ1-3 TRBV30 CAWSRAFSGNTIYF
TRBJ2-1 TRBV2 CASRGTGGHNEQFF
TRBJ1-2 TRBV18 CASSPNNGVIGGYTF
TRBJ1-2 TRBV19 CASSTGQGNYGYTF
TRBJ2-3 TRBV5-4 CASSLTGTSTDTQYF
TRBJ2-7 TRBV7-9 CASSLVAGAYEQYF
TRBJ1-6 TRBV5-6 CASSLLGTGGAGAASPLHF
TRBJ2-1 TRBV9 CASSVAPAIAYNEQFF
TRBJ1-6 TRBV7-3 CASSPTGSLNSPLHF
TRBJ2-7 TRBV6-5 CASRRQGLYEQYF
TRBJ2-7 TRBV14 CASSQVGAGEQYF
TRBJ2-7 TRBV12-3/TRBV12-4 CASSSGTFGEQYF
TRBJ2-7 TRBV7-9 CASSPGTGGALSQYF
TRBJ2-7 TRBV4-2 CASSQELAGGGYEQYF
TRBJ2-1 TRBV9 CASSVALAGGPLFF
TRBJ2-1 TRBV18 CASSPGLGQGDFNEQFF
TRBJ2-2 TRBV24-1 CATSDLVTGELFF
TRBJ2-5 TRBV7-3 CASSLTQVGTQYF
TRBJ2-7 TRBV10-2 CASSETSSSYEQYF
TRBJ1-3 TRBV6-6 CASSPTRAGSSGNTIYF
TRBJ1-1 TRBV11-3 CASTPNRGTGKLHETEAFF
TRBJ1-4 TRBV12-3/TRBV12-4 CASRRDSNEKLFF
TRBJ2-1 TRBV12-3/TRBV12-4 CASSIRESEQFF
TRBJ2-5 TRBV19 CASTTRVGGVETQYF
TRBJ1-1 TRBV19 CASSITGENTEAFF
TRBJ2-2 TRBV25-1 CASSRQPGQGEAGELFF
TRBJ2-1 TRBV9 CASSVGFGLAGSPSYNEQFF
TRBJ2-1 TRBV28 CASSTTGYHNEQFF
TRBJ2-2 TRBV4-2 CASSQGPGVHTGELFF
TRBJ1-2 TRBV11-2 CASSLEGLSGYTF
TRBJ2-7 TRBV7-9 CASSPGTGLPSYEQYF